Sequencing of this T cell receptor beta chain was carried out in a study of blood T cell repertoires in COVID-19. Study context: Samples taken during acute and convalescent COVID-19 were collected in the United States, Italy and Spain. PBMCs, B-cell-depleted T cells, or T cells were the source of the cDNA or gDNA that made up the material.

CDR1 and CDR2 from the germline V gene are SGHTA and FQGNSA. This CDR3 is built from 18 residues. Trimming at V came to 5 bases and at J to 2 bases, leaving 9 bases not matched to a gene. Authors' methods: Reference gene primer amplification gave nucleated cell count estimates. TCRdb's copy holds only in-frame clones and misses some; the assay was immunoSEQ multiplex PCR. V and J calls and clone size are as listed in that table; D and trimming were resolved from the DNA. This sample yields fewer than 300,000 clones, of which approximately 90% are seen a single time; about 1% belongs to the top ten. The count of this clone is one.

The chain combines TRBV7-2 with TRBJ2-3; TRBD2 aligns across 14 bases. This sequence originates from a woman aged 40 to 50 who had recovered from COVID-19. The sample was peripheral blood. The CDR3 DNA reads TGTGCCAGCAGCCCCCGACTAGCGGGAGGGCTAAACACAGATACGCAGTATTTT. It translates to CASSPRLAGGLNTDTQYF.